Presented here are 10 T cell receptor beta chains from one specimen sequenced in a study of identical twins. TCRdb independently ran MiXCR on the 5' RACE reads; one entry per CDR3 protein. This sample carries approximately 230,000 distinct CDR3 sequences, under 8.5% of them seen once, and the ten largest clones take about 15%. These data were likewise used in another study, on T cells expressing NK-cell markers.

The sample comprised CD8+ T cells sorted from blood. The receptors come from a woman between 18 and 30 years old in good health.

This clonotype was seen a handful of times. The J gene is TRBJ1-2, the V gene TRBV18; weak D call: TRBD1 (5 bases). Germline V gene lookup returns CDR1 KGHSH and CDR2 LQKENI. Trimming left V 5 bases short and J 5 bases short, with 12 bases between. The CDR3 is 13 amino acids. The CDR3 reads CASSTGLDYGYTF. The DNA of the CDR3 is TGTGCCAGCTCAACGGGACTGGATTATGGCTACACCTTC.

This clonotype came up many times. The chain couples TRBV6-2 or TRBV6-3 to TRBJ2-1; D could derive from TRBD1 or TRBD2 (5 bases each). Trimming left V 2 bases short and J 3 bases short, with 14 bases between. The length of the CDR3 is 16 residues. CDR1 MNHEY and CDR2 SVGEGT come from the germline V gene. CDR3 coding DNA: TGTGCCAGCAGTTACGGGGCTAGCATTAACTACAATGAGCAGTTCTTC. Encoded protein: CASSYGASINYNEQFF.

This sequence joins TRBV7-6 and TRBJ2-2, with D perhaps matching TRBD1 or TRBD2 (5 bases each). V lost 4 bases and J 6 bases, leaving 12 bases between the germline ends. This CDR3 comprises 14 residues. CDR1 SGHVS and CDR2 FNYEAQ come from the germline V gene. This chain's CDR3 is CASSYSRESGELFF. CDR3 in DNA: TGTGCCAGCAGCTACTCCAGGGAGTCCGGGGAGCTGTTTTTT.

This clonotype was seen a handful of times. The J gene is TRBJ1-2, the V gene TRBV28, with D possibly being TRBD1 (5 bases). Per germline, CDR1 MDHEN and CDR2 SYDVKM. Trimming stripped 4 bases from V and 2 bases from J, with 11 bases between. This CDR3 region has 14 residues. In nucleotides, the CDR3 is TGTGCCAGCAGTTCCATGACAGACAACTATGGCTACACCTTC. It translates to CASSSMTDNYGYTF.

This clonotype has a count of ten or more. The V and J genes are TRBV29-1 and TRBJ2-2; 7 bases align to TRBD1. V dropped 0 bases and J dropped 6; count of bases not matched to a gene: 13. Germline V gives CDR1 SQVTM, CDR2 ANQGSEA. This CDR3 has 17 residues. The CDR3 sequence is CSVEDQETGKRSGELFF. For the CDR3, the DNA is TGCAGCGTTGAAGATCAGGAGACAGGGAAACGGTCCGGGGAGCTGTTTTTT.

In this sample, this clonotype turned up many times. The chain carries TRBV12-3 or TRBV12-4 and TRBJ1-5; D gene unclear. The CDR3 runs to 12 residues. V lost 6 bases, J lost 7 bases, and 10 bases lay in between. CDR3 nucleotides: TGTGCCAGCAGCGACGGGCGCCAGCCCCAGCATTTT. This sequence encodes CASSDGRQPQHF.

This clonotype has just a few counts. The rearrangement links TRBV7-9 to TRBJ1-1; 7 nucleotides align to TRBD1. The V segment lost 4 bases and the J segment 1 base; nucleotides outside the gene matches: 6. This CDR3 has 15 amino acids. Germline lookup yields CDR1 SEHNR and CDR2 FQNEAQ (reference sequence). The CDR3 sequence is CASSSYRGTNTEAFF. CDR3 DNA sequence: TGTGCCAGCAGCTCCTACAGGGGAACGAACACTGAAGCTTTCTTT.

Only a few counts were recorded for this clonotype. The gene calls are TRBV11-2 and TRBJ2-5; tentative D call: TRBD2 (5 bases). V lost 2 bases, J lost 5 bases, and 15 bases lay in between. The CDR3 is made up of 15 amino acids. Per germline, CDR1 SGHAT and CDR2 FQNNGV. The CDR3 sequence is CASSLNLLRTETQYF. The DNA of the CDR3 is TGTGCCAGCAGCTTAAACCTCCTCCGGACTGAGACCCAGTACTTC.

This rearrangement joins TRBV2 to TRBJ2-4; weak D call: TRBD1 (6 bases). CDR1 and CDR2 (germline): SNHLY, FYNNEI. The length of the CDR3 is 16 residues. Trimming cost V 6 bases and J 8 bases, with 23 bases left between them. In DNA, the CDR3 is TGTGCCAGCAGAGAGGAGGCAGGGGTCGCTCGGGACATTCAGTACTTC. It translates to CASREEAGVARDIQYF.

This clonotype was seen repeatedly, ten times or more. The genes are TRBV6-2 or TRBV6-3 and TRBJ1-2, with 7 bases lining up with TRBD1. The germline gives CDR1 MNHEY, CDR2 SVGEGT. The CDR3 runs to 15 residues. With 4 bases clipped from V and 5 bases from J, the junction kept 10 bases outside the gene matches. The CDR3 DNA follows: TGTGCCAGCAGTTCCACTCAGACAGGGAGGTATGGCTACACCTTC. Amino acids: CASSSTQTGRYGYTF.